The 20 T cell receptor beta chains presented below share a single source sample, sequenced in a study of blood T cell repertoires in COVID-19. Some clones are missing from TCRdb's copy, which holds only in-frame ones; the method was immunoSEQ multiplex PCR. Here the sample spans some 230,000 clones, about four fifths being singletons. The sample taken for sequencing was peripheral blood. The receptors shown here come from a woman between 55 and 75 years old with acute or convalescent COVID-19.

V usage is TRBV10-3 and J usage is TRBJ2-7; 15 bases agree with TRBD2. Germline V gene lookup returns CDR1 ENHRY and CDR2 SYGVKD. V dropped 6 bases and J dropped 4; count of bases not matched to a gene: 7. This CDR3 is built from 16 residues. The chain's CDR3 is CAISGTSGGRMYEQYF. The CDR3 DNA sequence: TGTGCCATCAGCGGGACTAGCGGGGGGCGAATGTACGAGCAGTACTTC.

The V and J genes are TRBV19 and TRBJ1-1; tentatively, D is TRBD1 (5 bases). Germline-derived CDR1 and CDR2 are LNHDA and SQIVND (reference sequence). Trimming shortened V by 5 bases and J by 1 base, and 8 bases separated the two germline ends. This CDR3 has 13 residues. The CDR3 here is CASSSTANTEAFF. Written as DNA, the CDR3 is TGTGCCAGTAGTTCGACAGCGAACACTGAAGCTTTCTTT.

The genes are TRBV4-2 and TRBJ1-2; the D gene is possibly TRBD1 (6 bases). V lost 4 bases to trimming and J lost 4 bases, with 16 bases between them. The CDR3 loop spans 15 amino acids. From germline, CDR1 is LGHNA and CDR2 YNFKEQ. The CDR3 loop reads CASSRQEGEGYGYTF. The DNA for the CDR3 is TGTGCCAGCAGCCGTCAAGAGGGGGAGGGCTATGGCTACACCTTC.

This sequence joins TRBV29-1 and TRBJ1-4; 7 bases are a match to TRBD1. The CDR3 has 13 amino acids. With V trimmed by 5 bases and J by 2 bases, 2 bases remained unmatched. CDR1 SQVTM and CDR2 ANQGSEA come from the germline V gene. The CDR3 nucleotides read TGCAGCGTTATACAGGGGACTAATGAAAAACTGTTTTTT. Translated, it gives CSVIQGTNEKLFF.

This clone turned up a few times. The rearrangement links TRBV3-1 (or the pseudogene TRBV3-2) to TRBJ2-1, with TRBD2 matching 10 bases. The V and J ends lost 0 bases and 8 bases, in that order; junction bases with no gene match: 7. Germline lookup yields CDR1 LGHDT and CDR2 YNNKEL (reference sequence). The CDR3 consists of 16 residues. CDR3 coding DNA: TGTGCCAGCAGCCAAGATTTTGCTAGCGGGGGCGATGAGCAGTTCTTC. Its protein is CASSQDFASGGDEQFF.

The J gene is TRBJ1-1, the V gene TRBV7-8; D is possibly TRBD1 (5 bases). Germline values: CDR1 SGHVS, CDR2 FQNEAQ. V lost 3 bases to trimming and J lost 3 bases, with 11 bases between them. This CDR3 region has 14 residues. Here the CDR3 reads CASSLDAGYTEAFF. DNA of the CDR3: TGTGCCAGCAGCTTGGATGCAGGGTACACTGAAGCTTTCTTT. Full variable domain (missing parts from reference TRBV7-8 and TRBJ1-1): GAGVSQSPRYKVAKRGQDVALRCDPISGHVSLFWYQQALGQGPEFLTYFQNEAQLDKSGLPSDRFFAERPEGSVSTLKIQRTQQEDSAVYLCASSLDAGYTEAFFGQGTRLTVV.

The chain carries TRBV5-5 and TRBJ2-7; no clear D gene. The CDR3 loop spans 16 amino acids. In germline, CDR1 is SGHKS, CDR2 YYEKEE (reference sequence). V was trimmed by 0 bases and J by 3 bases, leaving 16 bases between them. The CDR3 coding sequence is TGTGCCAGCAGCTTGGAATTTGGTCAGAGAGGCTACGAGCAGTACTTC. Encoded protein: CASSLEFGQRGYEQYF. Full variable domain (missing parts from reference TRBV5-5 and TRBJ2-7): DAGVTQSPTHLIKTRGQQVTLRCSPISGHKSVSWYQQVLGQGPQFIFQYYEKEERGRGNFPDRFSARQFPNYSSELNVNALLLGDSALYLCASSLEFGQRGYEQYFGPGTRLTVT.

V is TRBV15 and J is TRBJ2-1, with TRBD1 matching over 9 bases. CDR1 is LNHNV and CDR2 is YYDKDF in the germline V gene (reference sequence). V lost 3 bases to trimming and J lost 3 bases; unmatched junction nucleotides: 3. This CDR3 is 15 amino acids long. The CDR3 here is CATSRDRGNYNEQFF. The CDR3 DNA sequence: TGTGCCACCAGCAGGGACAGGGGTAACTACAATGAGCAGTTCTTC.

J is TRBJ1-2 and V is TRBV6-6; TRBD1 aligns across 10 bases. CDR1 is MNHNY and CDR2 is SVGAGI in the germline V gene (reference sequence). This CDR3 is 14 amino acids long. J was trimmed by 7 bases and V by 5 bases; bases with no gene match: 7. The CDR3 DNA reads TGTGCCAGCAGTACTGGGACAGGGGCTTCTGGCTACACCTTC. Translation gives CASSTGTGASGYTF.

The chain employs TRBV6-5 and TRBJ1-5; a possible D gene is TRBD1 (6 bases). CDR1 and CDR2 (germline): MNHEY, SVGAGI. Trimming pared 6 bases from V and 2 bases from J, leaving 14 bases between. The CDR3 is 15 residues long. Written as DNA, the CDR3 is TGTGCCAGCAGACAGGGTGCCGGGGGCAATCAGCCCCAGCATTTT. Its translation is CASRQGAGGNQPQHF.

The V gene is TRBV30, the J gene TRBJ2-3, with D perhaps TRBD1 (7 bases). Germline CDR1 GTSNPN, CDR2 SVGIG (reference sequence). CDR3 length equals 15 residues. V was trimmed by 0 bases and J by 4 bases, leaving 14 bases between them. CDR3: CAWSVGTQGADTQYF. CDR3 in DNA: TGTGCCTGGAGTGTTGGGACTCAGGGGGCAGATACGCAGTATTTT.

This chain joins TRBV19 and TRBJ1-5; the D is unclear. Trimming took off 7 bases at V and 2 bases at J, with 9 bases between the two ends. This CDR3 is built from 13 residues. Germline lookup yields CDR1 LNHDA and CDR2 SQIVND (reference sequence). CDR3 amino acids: CASNLGGNQPQHF. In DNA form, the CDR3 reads TGTGCCAGTAACTTGGGAGGCAATCAGCCCCAGCATTTT.

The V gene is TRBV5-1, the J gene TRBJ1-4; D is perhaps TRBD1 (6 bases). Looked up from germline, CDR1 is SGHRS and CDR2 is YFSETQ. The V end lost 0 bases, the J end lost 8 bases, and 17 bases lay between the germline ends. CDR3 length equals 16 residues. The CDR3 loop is CASSLALSGEGEKLFF. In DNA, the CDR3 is TGCGCCAGCAGCTTGGCCTTATCAGGGGAGGGAGAAAAACTGTTTTTT.

CDR3 region: CASSRQGRGNTIYF. For the CDR3, the DNA is TGCGCCAGCAGCCGACAGGGGAGGGGAAACACCATATATTTT. The chain links TRBV5-1 to TRBJ1-3; the match to TRBD1 covers 8 bases. The CDR3 has 14 residues. Germline V gene data show CDR1 as SGHRS and CDR2 as YFSETQ. J lost 4 bases, V lost 4 bases, and 4 bases had no gene match.

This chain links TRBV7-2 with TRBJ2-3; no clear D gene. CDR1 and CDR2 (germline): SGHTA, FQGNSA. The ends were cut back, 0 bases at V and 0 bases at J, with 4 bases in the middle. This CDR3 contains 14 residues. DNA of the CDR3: TGTGCCAGCAGCTTAGCCTATAGCACAGATACGCAGTATTTT. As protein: CASSLAYSTDTQYF. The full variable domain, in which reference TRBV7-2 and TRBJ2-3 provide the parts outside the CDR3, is GAGVSQSPSNKVTEKGKDVELRCDPISGHTALYWYRQSLGQGLEFLIYFQGNSAPDKSGLPSDRFSAERTGGSVSTLTIQRTQQEDSAVYLCASSLAYSTDTQYFGPGTRLTVL.

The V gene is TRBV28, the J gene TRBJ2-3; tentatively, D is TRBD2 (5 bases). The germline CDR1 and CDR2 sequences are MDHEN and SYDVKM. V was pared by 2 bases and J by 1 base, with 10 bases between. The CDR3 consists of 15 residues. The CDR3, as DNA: TGTGCCAGCAGTTTACAGCCACTAGGCACAGATACGCAGTATTTT. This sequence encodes CASSLQPLGTDTQYF. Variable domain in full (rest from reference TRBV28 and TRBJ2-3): DVKVTQSSRYLVKRTGEKVFLECVQDMDHENMFWYRQDPGLGLRLIYFSYDVKMKEKGDIPEGYSVSREKKERFSLILESASTNQTSMYLCASSLQPLGTDTQYFGPGTRLTVL.

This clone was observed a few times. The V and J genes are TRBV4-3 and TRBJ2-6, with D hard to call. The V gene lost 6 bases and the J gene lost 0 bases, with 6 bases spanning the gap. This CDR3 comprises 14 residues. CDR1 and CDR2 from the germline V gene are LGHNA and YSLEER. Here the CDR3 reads CASSSGSGANVLTF. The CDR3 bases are TGCGCCAGCAGTTCCGGCTCTGGGGCCAACGTCCTGACTTTC.

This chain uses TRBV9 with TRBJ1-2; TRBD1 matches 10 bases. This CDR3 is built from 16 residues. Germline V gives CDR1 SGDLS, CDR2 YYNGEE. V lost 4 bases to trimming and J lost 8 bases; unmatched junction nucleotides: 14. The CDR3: CASSQHNPGTGEGYTF. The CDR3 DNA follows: TGTGCCAGCAGCCAACATAACCCCGGGACAGGGGAAGGCTACACCTTC.

The CDR3 coding sequence is TGTGCCAGCAGTGAAGGACAGGGGTTCTATGGCTACACCTTC. The encoded protein is CASSEGQGFYGYTF. The chain combines TRBV6-1 with TRBJ1-2; 8 bases agree with TRBD1. The V segment lost 1 base and the J segment 4 bases; nucleotides outside the gene matches: 2. The CDR3 totals 14 residues. CDR1 and CDR2 from the germline V gene are MNHNS and SASEGT.

The DNA for the CDR3 is TGCGCCAGCAGCCCCCAGGGCGGTCAGCCCCAGCATTTT. It codes for CASSPQGGQPQHF. The chain carries TRBV5-1 and TRBJ1-5, with D possibly matching TRBD1 (5 bases). The CDR3 is 13 residues long. Germline CDR1 is SGHRS and CDR2 is YFSETQ. Trimming took off 4 bases at V and 6 bases at J, with 11 bases between the two ends.